This TCR beta chain comes out of a study of T cells in Graves' hyperthyroidism and ophthalmopathy. Study results and limitations: Blood samples included most of the expanded thyroid clonotypes exceeding 0.001. Before onset, ophthalmopathy was predicted by the model a median about six months earlier.

RNA transcripts were the template for amplifying TCR beta CDR3 regions. Researchers ran a first-round RT-PCR on the TCR CDR3 using the HTBI primer set. TCRdb processed the multiplex PCR reads anew with MiXCR; each CDR3 protein has one entry. The sample yields approximately 320,000 distinct CDR3 sequences, about 15% seen once. CDR1 SGHRS and CDR2 YFSETQ come from the germline V gene. This CDR3 contains 15 residues. Exclusion criteria comprised uncontrolled infection, other autoimmune disease, pregnancy or lactation. Using 9.5 to 10 ml of fresh peripheral blood, PBMCs were prepared. Comments on this clonotype: Its specificity is unknown. The junction departs from the called germline gene at one end, perhaps through a read error.

The clonotype comes from a man aged 30-40 years with Graves' hyperthyroidism. The chain carries TRBV5-1 and TRBJ2-7; D may be TRBD1 or TRBD2 (5 bases each). Sequencing was carried out using blood. The CDR3 nucleotides are TGTGCCAGCAGCTTGGGGGTCGACAGTCCCTACGAGCAGTACTTC. This encodes CASSLGVDSPYEQYF. Full variable domain (remainder filled in from reference TRBV5-1 and TRBJ2-7): KAGVTQTPRYLIKTRGQQVTLSCSPISGHRSVSWYQQTPGQGLQFLFEYFSETQRNKGNFPGRFSGRQFSNSRSEMNVSTLELGDSALYLCASSLGVDSPYEQYFGPGTRLTVT.